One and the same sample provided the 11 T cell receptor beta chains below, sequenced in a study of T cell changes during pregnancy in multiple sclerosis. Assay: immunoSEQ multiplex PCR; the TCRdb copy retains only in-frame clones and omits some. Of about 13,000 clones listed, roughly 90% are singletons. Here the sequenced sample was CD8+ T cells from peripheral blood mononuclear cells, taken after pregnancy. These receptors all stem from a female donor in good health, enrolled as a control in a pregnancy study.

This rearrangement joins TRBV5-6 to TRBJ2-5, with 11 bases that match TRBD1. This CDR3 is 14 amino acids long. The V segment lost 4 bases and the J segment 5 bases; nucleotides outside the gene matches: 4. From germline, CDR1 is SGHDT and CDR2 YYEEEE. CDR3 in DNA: TGTGCCAGCAGCAGGACAGGGGGCGGGGAGACCCAGTACTTC. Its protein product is CASSRTGGGETQYF.

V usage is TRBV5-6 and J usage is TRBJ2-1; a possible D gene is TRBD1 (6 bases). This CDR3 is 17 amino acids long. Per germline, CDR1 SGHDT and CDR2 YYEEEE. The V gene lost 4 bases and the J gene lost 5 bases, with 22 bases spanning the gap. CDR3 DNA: TGTGCCAGCAGCCCAGGTAGGGGGAGAGAGATGAACAATGAGCAGTTCTTC. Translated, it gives CASSPGRGREMNNEQFF.

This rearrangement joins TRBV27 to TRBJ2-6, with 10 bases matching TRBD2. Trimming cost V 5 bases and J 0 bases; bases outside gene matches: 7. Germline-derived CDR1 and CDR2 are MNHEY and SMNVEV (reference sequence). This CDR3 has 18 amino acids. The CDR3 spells CASSGGTSVYSGANVLTF. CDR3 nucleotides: TGTGCCAGCAGTGGGGGGACTAGCGTATACTCTGGGGCCAACGTCCTGACTTTC.

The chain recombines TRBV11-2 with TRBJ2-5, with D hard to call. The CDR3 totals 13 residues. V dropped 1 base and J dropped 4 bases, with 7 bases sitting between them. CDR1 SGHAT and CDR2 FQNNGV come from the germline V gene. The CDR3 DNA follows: TGTGCCAGCAGCTTAGTCCGGTCAGAGACCCAGTACTTC. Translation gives CASSLVRSETQYF.

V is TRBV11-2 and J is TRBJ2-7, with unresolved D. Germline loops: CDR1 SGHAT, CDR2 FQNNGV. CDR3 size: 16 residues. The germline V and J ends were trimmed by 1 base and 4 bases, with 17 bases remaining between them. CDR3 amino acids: CASSLVLVSTLYEQYF. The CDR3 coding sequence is TGTGCCAGCAGCTTAGTACTTGTATCAACCCTTTACGAGCAGTACTTC.

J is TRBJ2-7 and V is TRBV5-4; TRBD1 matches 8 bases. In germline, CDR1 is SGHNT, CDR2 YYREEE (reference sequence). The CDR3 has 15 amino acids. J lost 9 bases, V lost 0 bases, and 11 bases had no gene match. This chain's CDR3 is CASSLDGNRGDGQYF. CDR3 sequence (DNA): TGTGCCAGCAGCTTGGATGGGAACAGGGGGGATGGGCAGTACTTC.

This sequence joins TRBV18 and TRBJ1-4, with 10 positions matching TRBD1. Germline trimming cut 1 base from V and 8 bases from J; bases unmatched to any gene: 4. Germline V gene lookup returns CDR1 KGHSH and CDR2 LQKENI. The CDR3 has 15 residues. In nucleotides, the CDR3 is TGTGCCAGCTCACCACTGGACAGGGGGAAGGAAAAACTGTTTTTT. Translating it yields CASSPLDRGKEKLFF.

The CDR3 sequence is CASSLTTGGEEKLFF. The DNA of the CDR3 is TGTGCCAGCAGCTTAACCACCGGGGGTGAGGAAAAACTGTTTTTT. The chain uses TRBV7-9 and TRBJ1-4; D is possibly TRBD1 (5 bases). Looked up from germline, CDR1 is SEHNR and CDR2 is FQNEAQ (reference sequence). The germline V and J ends were trimmed by 2 bases and 8 bases, with 15 bases remaining between them. This CDR3 comprises 15 residues.

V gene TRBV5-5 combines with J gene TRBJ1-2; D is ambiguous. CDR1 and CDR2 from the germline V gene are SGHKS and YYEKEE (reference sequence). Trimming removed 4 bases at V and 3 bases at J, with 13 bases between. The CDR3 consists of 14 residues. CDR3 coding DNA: TGTGCCAGCAGCCCGTCATGGACTGACTATGGCTACACCTTC. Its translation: CASSPSWTDYGYTF. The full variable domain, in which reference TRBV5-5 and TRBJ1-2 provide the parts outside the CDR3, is DAGVTQSPTHLIKTRGQQVTLRCSPISGHKSVSWYQQVLGQGPQFIFQYYEKEERGRGNFPDRFSARQFPNYSSELNVNALLLGDSALYLCASSPSWTDYGYTFGSGTRLTVV.

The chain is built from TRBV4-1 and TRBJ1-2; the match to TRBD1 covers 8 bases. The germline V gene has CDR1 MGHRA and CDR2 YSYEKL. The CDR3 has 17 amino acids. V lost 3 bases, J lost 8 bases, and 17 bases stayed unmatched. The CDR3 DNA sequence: TGCGCCAGCAGCCAGAGCCCGGGACAGGATTCCCAGATGGGCTACACCTTC. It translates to CASSQSPGQDSQMGYTF.

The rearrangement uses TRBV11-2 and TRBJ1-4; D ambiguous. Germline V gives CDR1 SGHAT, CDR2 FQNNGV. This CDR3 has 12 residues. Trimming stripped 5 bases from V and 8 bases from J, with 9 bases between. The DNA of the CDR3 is TGTGCCAGCAGCCCGACTAGCGAAAAACTGTTTTTT. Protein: CASSPTSEKLFF.